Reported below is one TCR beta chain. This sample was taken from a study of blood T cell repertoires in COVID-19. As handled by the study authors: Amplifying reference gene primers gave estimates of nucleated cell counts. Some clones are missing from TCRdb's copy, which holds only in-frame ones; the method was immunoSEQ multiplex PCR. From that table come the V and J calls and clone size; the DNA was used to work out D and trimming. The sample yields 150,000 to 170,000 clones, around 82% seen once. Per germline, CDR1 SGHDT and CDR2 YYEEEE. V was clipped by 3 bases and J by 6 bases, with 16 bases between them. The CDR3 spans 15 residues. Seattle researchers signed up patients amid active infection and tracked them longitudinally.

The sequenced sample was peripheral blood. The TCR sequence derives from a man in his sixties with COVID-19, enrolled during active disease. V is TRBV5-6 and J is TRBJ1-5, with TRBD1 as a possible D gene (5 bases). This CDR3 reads CASSSRNRGRQPQHF. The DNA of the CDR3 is TGTGCCAGCAGCTCGAGGAATAGGGGCCGTCAGCCCCAGCATTTT.